The 19 T cell receptor beta chains given below trace back to one sample, sequenced in a study of beta chain features in type 1 diabetes. The entirety of the isolated RNA underwent reverse transcription, so expressed TCRB transcripts were sequenced. Method: immunoSEQ multiplex PCR; TCRdb's copy keeps in-frame clones and lacks some. The repertoire holds about 250,000 clones, with approximately 14% as singletons. The sequenced sample was naive CD4+ T cells from blood. The receptors come from a woman between 40 and 50 years old in good health.

This clone was observed a handful of times. Written as DNA, the CDR3 is TGTGCCAGCAGCACCGGGGACAGGGTCAATTCACCCCTCCACTTT. Its translation: CASSTGDRVNSPLHF. This sequence joins TRBV7-8 and TRBJ1-6, with 9 bases aligning to TRBD1. CDR3 size: 15 residues. Per germline, CDR1 SGHVS and CDR2 FQNEAQ. Losses at the gene ends were 5 bases for V and 7 bases for J; bases not matched to a gene: 6.

This clone was picked up a small number of times. CDR3 amino acids: CASSLEEADATNEKLFF. CDR3 bases: TGTGCCAGCAGCTTAGAAGAAGCGGATGCAACTAATGAAAAACTGTTTTTT. V gene TRBV7-6 combines with J gene TRBJ1-4; D gene ambiguous. With 1 base removed from V and 0 bases from J, the gap between germline ends came to 12 bases. Germline loops: CDR1 SGHVS, CDR2 FNYEAQ. This CDR3 has 17 amino acids.

The chain has TRBV2 and TRBJ1-6, with D possibly being TRBD1 (5 bases). The germline V gene encodes CDR1 SNHLY and CDR2 FYNNEI. The ends were cut back, 6 bases at V and 7 bases at J, with 16 bases in the middle. There are 15 residues in the CDR3. CDR3 DNA: TGTGCCAGCAGGGGGGGAAACGAGGCGAATTCACCCCTCCACTTT. Its translation: CASRGGNEANSPLHF.

About this clone itself: Different DNA sequences within this sample yield the same CDR3. The rearrangement links TRBV5-1 to TRBJ2-3; TRBD2 matches at 8 bases. Looked up from germline, CDR1 is SGHRS and CDR2 is YFSETQ. V was clipped by 0 bases and J by 4 bases; unmatched bases: 1. The CDR3 contains 14 residues. The CDR3 sequence: CASSLDGGADTQYF. The CDR3 region has the DNA TGCGCCAGCAGCTTGGACGGGGGGGCAGATACGCAGTATTTT.

With regard to this clone: The same CDR3 can be traced to other DNA sequences in this sample. This chain uses TRBV2 with TRBJ1-1; 8 positions match TRBD1. This CDR3 is 13 amino acids long. Germline lookup yields CDR1 SNHLY and CDR2 FYNNEI. After removal of 5 bases from V and 4 bases from J, the junction contained 3 bases not matched to a gene. This CDR3 reads CASSLQGGTEAFF. DNA of the CDR3: TGTGCCAGCAGTCTACAGGGGGGCACTGAAGCTTTCTTT.

The chain combines TRBV20-1 with TRBJ2-5, with D unresolved. CDR3 length equals 10 residues. From germline, CDR1 is DFQATT and CDR2 SNEGSKA (reference sequence). V shed 1 base and J shed 10 bases, with 7 bases lying between them. The CDR3 bases are TGCAGTGCTAGAGTAAGAGTCCAGTACTTC. Residues: CSARVRVQYF.

This rearrangement joins TRBV5-1 to TRBJ2-1; 12 positions match TRBD1. The length of the CDR3 is 16 residues. Looked up from germline, CDR1 is SGHRS and CDR2 is YFSETQ. With V trimmed by 1 base and J by 6 bases, 5 bases remained unmatched. CDR3 sequence reads: CASSLSPGQGANEQFF. CDR3 in DNA: TGCGCCAGCAGCTTGAGCCCGGGACAGGGGGCCAATGAGCAGTTCTTC.

This chain links TRBV7-2 with TRBJ1-3, with unresolved D. The germline gives CDR1 SGHTA, CDR2 FQGNSA. The V end was cut by 8 bases, the J end by 0 bases, with 14 bases between. The CDR3 totals 15 residues. CDR3 DNA: TGTGCCAGCGAAGGACTCCCAAGCTCTGGAAACACCATATATTTT. Translating it yields CASEGLPSSGNTIYF.

This clone appeared a few times. The J gene is TRBJ2-5, the V gene TRBV11-1; 9 bases match TRBD2. The germline V gene has CDR1 SGHAT and CDR2 FQDESV (reference sequence). The CDR3 is 16 residues long. The V gene end was trimmed by 5 bases and the J gene end by 1 base; junction bases not matched to a gene: 8. CDR3 nucleotide sequence: TGTGCCAGCAGCAAGCGGCCTAGCGGGGCCCAAGAGACCCAGTACTTC. Translating gives CASSKRPSGAQETQYF. Using reference TRBV11-1 and TRBJ2-5 for the parts outside the CDR3, the full variable domain is EAEVAQSPRYKITEKSQAVAFWCDPISGHATLYWYRQILGQGPELLVQFQDESVVDDSQLPKDRFSAERLKGVDSTLKIQPAELGDSAMYLCASSKRPSGAQETQYFGPGTRLLVL.

The chain has TRBV14 and TRBJ1-2; D remains unclear. V was shortened by 0 bases and J by 7 bases, with 12 bases between the two germline ends. Germline CDR1 and CDR2: SGHDN and FVKESK. The CDR3 is 14 amino acids. CDR3: CASSQDHIRGGYTF. The CDR3 nucleotides are TGTGCCAGCAGCCAAGATCACATCCGCGGTGGCTACACCTTC.

Only a few counts were recorded for this clone. The rearrangement joins TRBV11-2 to TRBJ2-3; D is uncertain. Germline V CDR1 and CDR2: SGHAT, FQNNGV. The CDR3 extends over 15 amino acids. The ends were cut back, 2 bases at V and 7 bases at J, with 16 bases in the middle. CDR3 region: CASSLRVPRPNTQYF. CDR3 DNA sequence: TGTGCCAGCAGCTTACGAGTCCCGCGGCCCAATACGCAGTATTTT. Using reference TRBV11-2 and TRBJ2-3 for the parts outside the CDR3, the full variable domain is EAGVAQSPRYKIIEKRQSVAFWCNPISGHATLYWYQQILGQGPKLLIQFQNNGVVDDSQLPKDRFSAERLKGVDSTLKIQPAKLEDSAVYLCASSLRVPRPNTQYFGPGTRLTVL.

There are a few counts of this clone. The chain joins TRBV7-9 to TRBJ1-5, with TRBD1 matching over 9 bases. The V gene end was trimmed by 5 bases and the J gene end by 3 bases; junction bases not matched to a gene: 8. Germline CDR1 is SEHNR and CDR2 is FQNEAQ (reference sequence). This CDR3 contains 16 residues. In DNA, the CDR3 is TGTGCCAGCAGCCAGTGGGGACAGGGAGACAATCAGCCCCAGCATTTT. Translated: CASSQWGQGDNQPQHF.

This clone was counted a few times. This chain connects TRBV15 to TRBJ2-5; perhaps TRBD1 as D (6 bases). The CDR3 is made up of 17 amino acids. Trimming left V 0 bases short and J 4 bases short, with 18 bases between. The germline gives CDR1 LNHNV, CDR2 YYDKDF (reference sequence). The CDR3 protein is CATSREPYRVEGETQYF. CDR3 in DNA: TGTGCCACCAGCAGAGAGCCTTACAGGGTTGAGGGAGAGACCCAGTACTTC.

This clone was detected only a few times. J is TRBJ1-6 and V is TRBV14; possible D gene TRBD1, 5 bases. Trimming removed 3 bases from V and 3 bases from J, with 9 bases in between. Germline values: CDR1 SGHDN, CDR2 FVKESK. The CDR3 extends over 15 amino acids. The CDR3 nucleotides read TGTGCCAGCAGCCAGACAGAGAGCTATAATTCACCCCTCCACTTT. It yields the protein CASSQTESYNSPLHF.

The chain links TRBV5-1 to TRBJ1-4; 9 bases align to TRBD1. There are 15 residues in the CDR3. The J segment lost 8 bases and the V segment lost 2 bases, leaving 7 bases of the junction unmatched. Germline V gives CDR1 SGHRS, CDR2 YFSETQ. CDR3 region: CASSFSQGAREKLFF. The CDR3 DNA is TGCGCCAGCAGCTTCTCACAGGGGGCGCGGGAAAAACTGTTTTTT.

This clone was seen only a few times. The genes are TRBV11-2 and TRBJ2-1; 8 nucleotides align to TRBD2. The germline V gene has CDR1 SGHAT and CDR2 FQNNGV. This CDR3 has 17 residues. With V trimmed by 6 bases and J by 0 bases, 10 bases remained unmatched. CDR3 amino acids: CASRRRRGESSYNEQFF. DNA of the CDR3: TGTGCCAGCAGGCGCAGGCGGGGGGAGAGCTCCTACAATGAGCAGTTCTTC.

The J gene is TRBJ2-5, the V gene TRBV14; TRBD2 matches at 7 bases. CDR3 length equals 13 residues. The J segment lost 5 bases and the V segment lost 6 bases, leaving 6 bases of the junction unmatched. Germline lookup yields CDR1 SGHDN and CDR2 FVKESK. The CDR3 nucleotides are TGTGCCAGCAGGTCTTCCGGGGGGGAGACCCAGTACTTC. Translating gives CASRSSGGETQYF.

This clone was counted a few times. The rearrangement links TRBV4-3 to TRBJ2-5; TRBD2 matches 7 bases. Germline lookup yields CDR1 LGHNA and CDR2 YSLEER. The CDR3 has 17 amino acids. The V segment lost 0 bases and the J segment 1 base; nucleotides outside the gene matches: 8. The chain's CDR3 is CASSQDRLGGGQETQYF. The CDR3 region has the DNA TGCGCCAGCAGCCAAGATCGGTTGGGGGGGGGCCAAGAGACCCAGTACTTC.

The chain combines TRBV7-9 with TRBJ2-1, with 9 bases lining up with TRBD2. CDR1 and CDR2 from the germline V gene are SEHNR and FQNEAQ (reference sequence). CDR3 length: 15 amino acids. Trimming took 5 bases from V and 7 from J; bases not matched to a gene: 9. In nucleotides, the CDR3 is TGTGCCAGCAGCACCCATAGCGGGGGCGCGAATGAGCAGTTCTTC. Protein product: CASSTHSGGANEQFF. The complete variable domain, with remaining parts taken from reference TRBV7-9 and TRBJ2-1, reads DTGVSQNPRHKITKRGQNVTFRCDPISEHNRLYWYRQTLGQGPEFLTYFQNEAQLEKSRLLSDRFSAERPKGSFSTLEIQRTEQGDSAMYLCASSTHSGGANEQFFGPGTRLTVL.